Below are 28 T cell receptor beta chains sequenced from a single sample in a study of CD8 T cells in Susac syndrome. Random-hexamer reverse transcription was applied to roughly 0.45 to 1 ug RNA. TCRdb fed the immunoSEQ multiplex PCR reads into MiXCR, producing one record per CDR3 protein. The sample has approximately 110,000 distinct CDR3 sequences; 90% to 95% are singletons. The sequencing sample was made of CD4+ T cells from PBMCs. The receptors were sampled from a human donor in good health.

This chain uses TRBV5-4 with TRBJ1-3, with D possibly TRBD1 on 5 matching bases. CDR3 length: 15 residues. CDR1 is SGHNT, CDR2 YYREEE, per germline (reference sequence). V shed 2 bases and J shed 3 bases, with 12 bases lying between them. Here the CDR3 reads CASSFDLGGGNTIYF. Here the CDR3 DNA reads TGTGCCAGCAGCTTCGATCTGGGGGGTGGAAACACCATATATTTT.

This sequence joins TRBV12-3 or TRBV12-4 and TRBJ2-7; D is ambiguous. The ends were cut back, 3 bases at V and 3 bases at J, with 12 bases in the middle. This CDR3 is 14 amino acids long. The CDR3 here is CASSLGTNYYEQYF. The CDR3 bases are TGTGCCAGCAGTTTGGGAACAAACTACTACGAGCAGTACTTC.

V usage is TRBV6-5 and J usage is TRBJ2-7; TRBD2 might be the D (6 bases). This CDR3 comprises 11 residues. CDR1 is MNHEY, CDR2 SVGAGI, per germline. V lost 9 bases and J 6 bases, leaving 12 bases between the germline ends. Here the CDR3 reads CASNGGGEQYF. The CDR3 DNA sequence: TGTGCCAGTAATGGGGGAGGCGAGCAGTACTTC.

This sequence joins TRBV7-9 and TRBJ2-7, with 11 bases matching TRBD2. V trimming: 5 bases; J trimming: 4 bases; junction bases outside the gene matches: 7. Germline CDR1 SEHNR, CDR2 FQNEAQ (reference sequence). The length of the CDR3 is 15 residues. CDR3: CASSVIAGGPYEQYF. DNA of the CDR3: TGTGCCAGCAGCGTAATAGCGGGAGGGCCGTACGAGCAGTACTTC.

The chain combines TRBV7-2 with TRBJ2-1; 9 bases agree with TRBD2. The CDR3 is 14 residues long. Unmatched junction bases numbered 4, after V lost 4 bases and J lost 6 bases. Germline CDR1 reads SGHTA; CDR2 reads FQGNSA. The CDR3, as DNA: TGTGCCAGCAGCTCGGGACTAGCCTTCAATGAGCAGTTCTTC. This codes for CASSSGLAFNEQFF.

The rearrangement links TRBV18 to TRBJ2-7; 11 nucleotides agree with TRBD1. V shed 3 bases and J 4 bases; nucleotides not matched to a gene: 11. Germline V lookup: CDR1 KGHSH, CDR2 LQKENI. CDR3 length: 17 residues. This CDR3 is CASSPGTGGLSPYEQYF. CDR3 sequence (DNA): TGTGCCAGCTCACCCGGGACAGGGGGACTTTCCCCTTACGAGCAGTACTTC.

The J gene is TRBJ2-1, the V gene TRBV4-2; 9 bases fit TRBD2. J was trimmed by 9 bases and V by 0 bases; bases with no gene match: 9. Germline CDR1 reads LGHNA; CDR2 reads YNFKEQ. The CDR3 length is 16 residues. CDR3 in amino acids: CASSQDIAGEIGEQFF. CDR3 nucleotides: TGTGCCAGCAGCCAAGATATAGCGGGAGAAATTGGTGAGCAGTTCTTC.

The chain joins TRBV9 to TRBJ2-1, with D perhaps matching TRBD2 (5 bases). V was clipped by 0 bases and J by 3 bases, with 7 bases between them. CDR1 is SGDLS, CDR2 YYNGEE, per germline. The CDR3 loop spans 14 amino acids. The CDR3 reads CASSVEGVYNEQFF. The DNA for the CDR3 is TGTGCCAGCAGCGTAGAGGGAGTCTACAATGAGCAGTTCTTC.

This chain joins TRBV20-1 and TRBJ2-2; 7 positions match TRBD2. Unmatched junction bases numbered 8, after V lost 0 bases and J lost 4 bases. This CDR3 region has 16 residues. In germline, CDR1 is DFQATT, CDR2 SNEGSKA (reference sequence). The DNA for the CDR3 is TGCAGTGCTAGAGATCAAGGGAGGGCCGGCACCGGGGAGCTGTTTTTT. Encoded protein: CSARDQGRAGTGELFF.

V usage is TRBV3-1 and J usage is TRBJ1-1; D is possibly TRBD1 (6 bases). V was cut by 1 base and J by 6 bases, with 12 bases left in between. This CDR3 has 14 residues. In germline, CDR1 is LGHDT, CDR2 YNNKEL (reference sequence). The CDR3 here is CASSQAGGVAEAFF. In DNA, the CDR3 is TGTGCCAGCAGCCAAGCGGGGGGCGTCGCTGAAGCTTTCTTT.

The rearrangement uses TRBV7-8 and TRBJ1-4, with 9 bases aligning to TRBD1. V was pared by 8 bases and J by 6 bases, with 10 bases of the junction left unmatched. The CDR3 spans 15 residues. Germline V gene data show CDR1 as SGHVS and CDR2 as FQNEAQ. In DNA, the CDR3 is TGTGCCAGCGTTTCCGGGACAGGGCAATATGAAAAACTGTTTTTT. Its translation is CASVSGTGQYEKLFF.

V gene TRBV29-1 combines with J gene TRBJ2-1, with D uncertain. The CDR3 spans 15 residues. Looked up from germline, CDR1 is SQVTM and CDR2 is ANQGSEA. V was pared by 5 bases and J by 0 bases, with 14 bases between. The CDR3 is CSVFTPSSSYNEQFF. The CDR3 bases are TGCAGCGTTTTCACACCGTCCAGCTCCTACAATGAGCAGTTCTTC.

This chain joins TRBV25-1 and TRBJ2-5; D possibly corresponds to TRBD2 (5 bases). This CDR3 comprises 14 residues. Per the germline V gene, CDR1 is MGHDK and CDR2 is SYGVNS. The germline V and J ends were trimmed by 3 bases and 5 bases, with 13 bases remaining between them. The CDR3 here is CASSDHVEVETQYF. The CDR3 DNA reads TGTGCCAGCAGTGACCACGTGGAGGTGGAGACCCAGTACTTC. Full variable domain (rest looked up from reference TRBV25-1 and TRBJ2-5): EADIYQTPRYLVIGTGKKITLECSQTMGHDKMYWYQQDPGMELHLIHYSYGVNSTEKGDLSSESTVSRIRTEHFPLTLESARPSHTSQYLCASSDHVEVETQYFGPGTRLLVL.

The chain carries TRBV6-6 and TRBJ2-7; 8 positions agree with TRBD1. The CDR3 consists of 15 residues. Germline CDR1 MNHNY, CDR2 SVGAGI (reference sequence). With V trimmed by 4 bases and J by 2 bases, 7 bases remained unmatched. The CDR3 loop is CASSFNRGVPYEQYF. CDR3 sequence (DNA): TGTGCCAGCAGTTTCAACAGGGGGGTACCCTACGAGCAGTACTTC.

V is TRBV29-1 and J is TRBJ1-2; 9 bases match TRBD1. The CDR3 totals 14 residues. Germline values: CDR1 SQVTM, CDR2 ANQGSEA. The J segment lost 5 bases and the V segment lost 6 bases, leaving 10 bases of the junction unmatched. CDR3 DNA: TGCAGCGTCCCCGGGACAGGGAGTAATTATGGCTACACCTTC. It yields the protein CSVPGTGSNYGYTF.

The CDR3 DNA reads as TGTGCCAGCACTTCCATTGGACTAGCGGGAGGCAGGAGCTCCTACGAGCAGTACTTC. Its translation is CASTSIGLAGGRSSYEQYF. The genes are TRBV6-2 or TRBV6-3 and TRBJ2-7; 14 bases agree with TRBD2. The CDR3 runs to 19 residues. V gave up 7 bases and J gave up 0 bases; unmatched junction bases: 14. In germline, CDR1 is MNHEY, CDR2 SVGEGT.

The CDR3: CASTPFSDSGELFF. The CDR3 nucleotides are TGTGCCAGCACCCCCTTTAGCGATTCCGGGGAGCTGTTTTTT. The chain employs TRBV12-3 or TRBV12-4 and TRBJ2-2; D is perhaps TRBD2 (5 bases). V was trimmed by 7 bases and J by 6 bases, leaving 15 bases between them. This CDR3 comprises 14 residues.

The chain has TRBV6-2 or TRBV6-3 and TRBJ1-1, with D maybe TRBD1 (5 bases). CDR1 and CDR2 (germline): MNHEY, SVGEGT. Trimming stripped 6 bases from V and 3 bases from J, with 14 bases between. CDR3 length equals 14 residues. CDR3 sequence: CASSNNGGDTEAFF. The CDR3 DNA reads TGTGCCAGCAGCAACAACGGGGGGGACACTGAAGCTTTCTTT.

This clonotype was counted a single time. The chain employs TRBV29-1 and TRBJ2-7, with TRBD2 matching 7 bases. CDR1 and CDR2 from the germline V gene are SQVTM and ANQGSEA. The V segment lost 3 bases and the J segment 0 bases; nucleotides outside the gene matches: 8. This CDR3 comprises 15 residues. CDR3 region: CSVEIPSSGSYEQYF. The CDR3 DNA is TGCAGCGTTGAGATACCCTCTAGCGGCTCCTACGAGCAGTACTTC.

CDR3 amino acids: CASIPDSNTEAFF. The CDR3 region has the DNA TGTGCCAGCATTCCCGACTCAAACACTGAAGCTTTCTTT. This sequence joins TRBV2 and TRBJ1-1; no clear D gene. With 7 bases removed from V and 2 bases from J, the gap between germline ends came to 11 bases. The CDR3 has 13 residues. The germline CDR1 and CDR2 sequences are SNHLY and FYNNEI.

This clonotype was found once. J is TRBJ2-3 and V is TRBV6-2 or TRBV6-3, with D maybe TRBD2 (6 bases). The CDR3 is 14 residues long. V lost 2 bases and J 3 bases, leaving 9 bases between the germline ends. CDR1 is MNHEY and CDR2 is SVGEGT in the germline V gene. The CDR3 protein is CASSYGTLTDTQYF. The DNA for the CDR3 is TGTGCCAGCAGTTACGGGACTTTAACAGATACGCAGTATTTT.

The chain links TRBV2 to TRBJ2-3; tentatively, D is TRBD1 (6 bases). The CDR3 covers 15 residues. V was clipped by 6 bases and J by 0 bases, with 13 bases between them. Germline loops: CDR1 SNHLY, CDR2 FYNNEI. The CDR3 region has the DNA TGTGCCAGCAGGAACTCGGGACAAAGCACAGATACGCAGTATTTT. Translation gives CASRNSGQSTDTQYF.

The chain is built from TRBV30 and TRBJ1-1; the D gene is possibly TRBD1 (5 bases). V was cut by 4 bases and J by 6 bases, with 18 bases left in between. Germline V lookup: CDR1 GTSNPN, CDR2 SVGIG (reference sequence). The CDR3 extends over 14 amino acids. The CDR3 nucleotides are TGTGCCTGGACGGAGGCAAGGGACTTACCTGAAGCTTTCTTT. Protein sequence: CAWTEARDLPEAFF.

This chain links TRBV6-2 or TRBV6-3 with TRBJ2-1, with 15 bases identical to TRBD2. The V segment lost 1 base and the J segment 9 bases; nucleotides outside the gene matches: 4. This CDR3 spans 16 amino acids. Looked up from germline, CDR1 is MNHEY and CDR2 is SVGEGT. CDR3 residues: CASSYLGLAGGGEQFF. DNA for the CDR3: TGTGCCAGCAGTTACTTAGGACTAGCGGGAGGGGGTGAGCAGTTCTTC.

A single count supports this clonotype. The chain joins TRBV29-1 to TRBJ2-1; D possibly corresponds to TRBD1 (5 bases). V lost 2 bases to trimming and J lost 3 bases, with 11 bases between them. This CDR3 has 14 amino acids. Germline assignment: CDR1 SQVTM and CDR2 ANQGSEA. The CDR3 sequence: CSVEPRDRYNEQFF. DNA for the CDR3: TGCAGCGTTGAACCCAGGGATCGCTACAATGAGCAGTTCTTC.

The chain links TRBV20-1 to TRBJ2-1; D gene uncertain. The CDR3 sequence is 11 residues long. CDR1 and CDR2 (germline): DFQATT, SNEGSKA (reference sequence). Trimming removed 3 bases at V and 6 bases at J, with 6 bases between. Here the CDR3 reads CSARGRNEQFF. The CDR3 nucleotides read TGCAGTGCTAGGGGTCGCAATGAGCAGTTCTTC.

CDR3 residues: CASRMGSRYEQYF. CDR3 DNA sequence: TGTGCCAGCAGAATGGGCTCACGCTACGAGCAGTACTTC. This chain connects TRBV6-1 to TRBJ2-7; D is uncertain. V was clipped by 6 bases and J by 3 bases, with 12 bases between them. In germline, CDR1 is MNHNS, CDR2 SASEGT. The length of the CDR3 is 13 residues.

The chain uses TRBV18 and TRBJ2-7, with unresolved D. Germline CDR1 KGHSH, CDR2 LQKENI. V was pared by 2 bases and J by 1 base, with 3 bases between. The CDR3 covers 12 residues. CDR3 sequence reads: CASSPMSYEQYF. The CDR3 DNA follows: TGTGCCAGCTCACCAATGTCCTACGAGCAGTACTTC.